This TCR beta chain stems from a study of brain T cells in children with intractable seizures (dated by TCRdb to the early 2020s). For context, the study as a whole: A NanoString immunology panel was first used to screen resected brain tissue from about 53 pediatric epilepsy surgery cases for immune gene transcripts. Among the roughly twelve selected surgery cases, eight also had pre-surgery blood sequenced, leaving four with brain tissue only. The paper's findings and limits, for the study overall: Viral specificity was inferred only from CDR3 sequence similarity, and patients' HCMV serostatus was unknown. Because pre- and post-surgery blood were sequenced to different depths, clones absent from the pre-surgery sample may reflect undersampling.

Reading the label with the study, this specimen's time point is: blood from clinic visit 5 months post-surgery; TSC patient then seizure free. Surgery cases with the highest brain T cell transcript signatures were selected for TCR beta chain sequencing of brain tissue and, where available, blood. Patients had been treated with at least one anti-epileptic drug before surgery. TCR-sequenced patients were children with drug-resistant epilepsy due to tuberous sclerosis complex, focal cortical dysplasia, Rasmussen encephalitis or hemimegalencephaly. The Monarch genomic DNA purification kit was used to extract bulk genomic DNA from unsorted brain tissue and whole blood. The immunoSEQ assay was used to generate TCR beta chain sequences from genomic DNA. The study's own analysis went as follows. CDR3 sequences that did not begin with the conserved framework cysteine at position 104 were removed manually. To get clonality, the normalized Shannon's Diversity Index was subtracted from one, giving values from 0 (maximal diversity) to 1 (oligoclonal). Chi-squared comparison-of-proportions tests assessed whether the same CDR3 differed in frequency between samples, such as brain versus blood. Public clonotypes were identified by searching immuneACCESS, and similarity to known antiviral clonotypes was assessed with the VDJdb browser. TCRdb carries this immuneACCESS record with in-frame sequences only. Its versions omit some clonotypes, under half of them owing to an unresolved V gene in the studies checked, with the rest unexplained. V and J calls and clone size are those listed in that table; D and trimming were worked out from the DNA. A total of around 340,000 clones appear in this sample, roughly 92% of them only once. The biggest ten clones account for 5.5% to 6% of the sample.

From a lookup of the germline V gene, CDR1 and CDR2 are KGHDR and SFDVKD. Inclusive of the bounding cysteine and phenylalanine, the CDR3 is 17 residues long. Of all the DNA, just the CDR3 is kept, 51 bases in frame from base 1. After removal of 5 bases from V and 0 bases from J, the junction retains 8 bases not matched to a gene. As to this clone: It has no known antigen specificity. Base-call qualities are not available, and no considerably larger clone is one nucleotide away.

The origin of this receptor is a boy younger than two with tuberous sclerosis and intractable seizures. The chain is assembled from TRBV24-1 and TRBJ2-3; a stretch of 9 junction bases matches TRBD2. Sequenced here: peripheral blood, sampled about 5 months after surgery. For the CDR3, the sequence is CATSAYSGGTSTDTQYF. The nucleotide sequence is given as TGTGCCACCAGTGCCTATAGCGGGGGCACCAGCACAGATACGCAGTATTTT.